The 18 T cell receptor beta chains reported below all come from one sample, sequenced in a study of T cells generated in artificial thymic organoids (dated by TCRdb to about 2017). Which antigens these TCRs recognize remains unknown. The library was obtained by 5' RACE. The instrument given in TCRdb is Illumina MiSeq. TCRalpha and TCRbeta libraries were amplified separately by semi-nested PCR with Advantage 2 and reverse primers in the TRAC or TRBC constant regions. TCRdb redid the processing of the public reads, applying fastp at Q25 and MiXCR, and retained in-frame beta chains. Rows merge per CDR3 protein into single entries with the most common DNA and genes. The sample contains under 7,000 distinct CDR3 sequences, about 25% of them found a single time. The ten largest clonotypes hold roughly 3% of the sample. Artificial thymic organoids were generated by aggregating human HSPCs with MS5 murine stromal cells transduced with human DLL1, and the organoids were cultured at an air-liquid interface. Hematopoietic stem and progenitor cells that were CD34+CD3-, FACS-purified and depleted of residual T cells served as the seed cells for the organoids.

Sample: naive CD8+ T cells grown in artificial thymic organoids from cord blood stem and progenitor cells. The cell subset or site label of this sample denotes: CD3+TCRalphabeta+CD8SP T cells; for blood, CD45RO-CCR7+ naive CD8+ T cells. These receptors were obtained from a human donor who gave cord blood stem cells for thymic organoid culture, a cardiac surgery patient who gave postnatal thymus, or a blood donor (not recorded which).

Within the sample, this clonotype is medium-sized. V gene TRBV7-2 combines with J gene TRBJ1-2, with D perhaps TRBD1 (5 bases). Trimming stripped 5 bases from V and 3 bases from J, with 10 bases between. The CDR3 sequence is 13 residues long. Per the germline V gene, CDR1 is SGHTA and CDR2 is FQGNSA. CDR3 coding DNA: TGTGCCAGCAGCCTAATGGGACACTATGGCTACACCTTC. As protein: CASSLMGHYGYTF.

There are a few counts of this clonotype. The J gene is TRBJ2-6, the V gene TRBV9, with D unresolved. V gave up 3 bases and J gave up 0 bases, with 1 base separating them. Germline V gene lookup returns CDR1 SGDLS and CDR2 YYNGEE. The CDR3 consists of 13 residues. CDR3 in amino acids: CASSGSGANVLTF. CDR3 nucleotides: TGTGCCAGCAGCGGCTCTGGGGCCAACGTCCTGACTTTC. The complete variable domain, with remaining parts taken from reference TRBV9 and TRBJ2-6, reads DSGVTQTPKHLITATGQRVTLRCSPRSGDLSVYWYQQSLDQGLQFLIQYYNGEERAKGNILERFSAQQFPDLHSELNLSSLELGDSALYFCASSGSGANVLTFGAGSRLTVL.

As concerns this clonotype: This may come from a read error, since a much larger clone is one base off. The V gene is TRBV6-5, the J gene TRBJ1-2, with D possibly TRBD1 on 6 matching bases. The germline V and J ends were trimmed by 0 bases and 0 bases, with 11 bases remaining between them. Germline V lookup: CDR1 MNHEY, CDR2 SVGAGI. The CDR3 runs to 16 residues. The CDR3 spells CASSYSGRGPNYGYTF. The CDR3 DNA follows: TGTGCCAGCAGTTACTCGGGCAGGGGCCCTAACTATGGCTACACCTTC.

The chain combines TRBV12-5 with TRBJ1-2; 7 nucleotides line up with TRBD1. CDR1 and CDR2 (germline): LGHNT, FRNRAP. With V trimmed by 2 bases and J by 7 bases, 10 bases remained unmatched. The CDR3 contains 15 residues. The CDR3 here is CASGLPSLHRGGYTF. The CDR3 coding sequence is TGTGCTAGTGGTTTGCCCTCCCTCCACAGGGGTGGCTACACCTTC.

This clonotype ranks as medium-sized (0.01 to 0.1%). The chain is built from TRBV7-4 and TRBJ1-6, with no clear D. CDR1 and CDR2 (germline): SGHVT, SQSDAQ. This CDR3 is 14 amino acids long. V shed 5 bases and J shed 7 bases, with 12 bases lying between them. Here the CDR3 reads CASSGRAWNSPLHF. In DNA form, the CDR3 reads TGTGCCAGCAGCGGCCGGGCCTGGAATTCACCCCTCCACTTT.

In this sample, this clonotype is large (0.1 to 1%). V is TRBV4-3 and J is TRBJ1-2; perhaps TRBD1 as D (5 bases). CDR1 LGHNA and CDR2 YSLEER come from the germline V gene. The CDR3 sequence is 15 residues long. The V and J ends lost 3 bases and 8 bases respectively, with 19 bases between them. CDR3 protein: CASSQHYLRGCGYTF. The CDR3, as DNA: TGCGCCAGCAGCCAGCACTACCTAAGGGGTTGCGGCTACACCTTC.

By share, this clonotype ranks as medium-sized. The CDR3 here is CASSLDNSYEQYF. CDR3 nucleotide sequence: TGTGCCAGCAGTTTAGACAACTCCTACGAGCAGTACTTC. This chain links TRBV28 with TRBJ2-7, with unresolved D. In germline, CDR1 is MDHEN, CDR2 SYDVKM. The CDR3 is made up of 13 amino acids. The germline V and J ends were trimmed by 2 bases and 0 bases, with 5 bases remaining between them.

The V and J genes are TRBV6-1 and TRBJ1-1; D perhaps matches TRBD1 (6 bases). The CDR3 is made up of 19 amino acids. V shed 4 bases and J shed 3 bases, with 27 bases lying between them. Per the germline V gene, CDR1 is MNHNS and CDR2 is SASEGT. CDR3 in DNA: TGTGCCAGCAGTGGTATCAACGCAGAGTACGTGGGGGCTTACACTGAAGCTTTCTTT. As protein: CASSGINAEYVGAYTEAFF.

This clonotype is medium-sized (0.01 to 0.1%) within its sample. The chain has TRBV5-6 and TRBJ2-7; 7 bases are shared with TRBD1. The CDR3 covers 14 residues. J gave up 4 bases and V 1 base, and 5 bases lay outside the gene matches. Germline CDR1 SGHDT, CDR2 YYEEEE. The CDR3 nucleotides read TGTGCCAGCAGCTTGAGGGGGCAGGGGTACGAGCAGTACTTC. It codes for CASSLRGQGYEQYF.

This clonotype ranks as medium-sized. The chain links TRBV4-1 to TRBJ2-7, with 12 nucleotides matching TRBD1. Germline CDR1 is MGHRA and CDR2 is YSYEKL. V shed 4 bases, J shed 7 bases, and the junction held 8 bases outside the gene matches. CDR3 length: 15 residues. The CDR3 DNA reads TGCGCCAGCAGCCGTTCGGGACAGGGGGCGGGGGAGCAGTACTTC. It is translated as CASSRSGQGAGEQYF.

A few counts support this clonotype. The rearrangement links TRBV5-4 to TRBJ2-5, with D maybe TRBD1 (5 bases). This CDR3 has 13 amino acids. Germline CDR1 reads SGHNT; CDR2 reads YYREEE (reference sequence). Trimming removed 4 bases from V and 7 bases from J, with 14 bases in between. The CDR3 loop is CASSATVKTTQYF. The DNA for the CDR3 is TGTGCCAGCAGCGCGACAGTCAAGACGACCCAGTACTTC.

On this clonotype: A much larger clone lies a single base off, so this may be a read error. The CDR3 protein is CASSPYRSEQYF. In nucleotides, the CDR3 is TGTGCCAGCAGCCCGTACCGGAGCGAGCAGTACTTC. The rearrangement links TRBV11-2 to TRBJ2-7; D uncertain. The CDR3 runs 12 residues. Germline CDR1 reads SGHAT; CDR2 reads FQNNGV. Trimming left V 5 bases short and J 6 bases short, with 11 bases between. Full variable domain (missing parts from reference TRBV11-2 and TRBJ2-7): EAGVAQSPRYKIIEKRQSVAFWCNPISGHATLYWYQQILGQGPKLLIQFQNNGVVDDSQLPKDRFSAERLKGVDSTLKIQPAKLEDSAVYLCASSPYRSEQYFGPGTRLTVT.

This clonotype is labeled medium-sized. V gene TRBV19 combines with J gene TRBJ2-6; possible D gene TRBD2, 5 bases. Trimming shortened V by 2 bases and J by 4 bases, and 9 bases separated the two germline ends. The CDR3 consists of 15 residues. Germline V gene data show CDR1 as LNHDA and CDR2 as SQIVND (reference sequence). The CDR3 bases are TGTGCCAGTAGTATAACGGGGTGCGGGGCCAACGTCCTGACTTTC. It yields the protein CASSITGCGANVLTF.

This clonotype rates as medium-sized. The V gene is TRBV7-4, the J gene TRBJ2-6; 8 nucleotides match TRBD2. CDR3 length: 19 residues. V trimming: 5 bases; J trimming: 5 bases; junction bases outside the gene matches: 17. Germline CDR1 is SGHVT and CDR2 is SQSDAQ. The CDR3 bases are TGTGCCAGCAGCCCGACGCGGGGGGCGGAAACCCCTAGGGCCAACGTCCTGACTTTC. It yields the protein CASSPTRGAETPRANVLTF.

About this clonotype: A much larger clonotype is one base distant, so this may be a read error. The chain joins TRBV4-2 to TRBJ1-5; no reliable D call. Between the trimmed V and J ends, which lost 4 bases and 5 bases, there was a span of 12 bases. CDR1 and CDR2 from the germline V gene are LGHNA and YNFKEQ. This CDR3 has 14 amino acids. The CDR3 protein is CASSPPGPDQPQHF. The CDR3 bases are TGTGCCAGCAGCCCGCCAGGACCGGATCAGCCCCAGCATTTT.

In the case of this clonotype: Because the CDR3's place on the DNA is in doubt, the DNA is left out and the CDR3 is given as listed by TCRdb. The CDR3 spells CSGINAEYMGLCASSLWGRETQYF. The chain links TRBV20-1 to TRBJ2-5; the table's D call TRBD1 went unverified against the DNA. The CDR3 spans 24 amino acids, including both terminal residues. CDR1 DFQATT and CDR2 SNEGSKA come from the germline V gene (reference sequence).

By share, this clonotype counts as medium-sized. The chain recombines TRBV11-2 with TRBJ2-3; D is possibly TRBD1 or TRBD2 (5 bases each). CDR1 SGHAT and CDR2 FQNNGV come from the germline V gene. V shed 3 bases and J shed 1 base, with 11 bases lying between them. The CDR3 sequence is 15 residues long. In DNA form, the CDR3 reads TGTGCCAGCAGCTTGAGGGGTACGGGCACAGATACGCAGTATTTT. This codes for CASSLRGTGTDTQYF.

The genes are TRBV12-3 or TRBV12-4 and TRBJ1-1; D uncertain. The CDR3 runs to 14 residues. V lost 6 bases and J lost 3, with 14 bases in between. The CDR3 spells CASRRRCLDTEAFF. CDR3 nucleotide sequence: TGTGCCAGCAGGCGCCGATGTTTGGACACTGAAGCTTTCTTT.